This passage covers 10 T cell receptor beta chains from one sample sequenced in a study of identical twins. TCRdb processed the 5' RACE reads anew with MiXCR; each CDR3 protein has one entry. The repertoire includes some 790,000 distinct CDR3 sequences, 15% to 20% of them detected once, and around 13% sits in the top ten. The sample was also linked to a second study, of T cells expressing NK-cell markers.

Sequencing was done on a sample of PBMCs. The origin of the receptors is a woman aged 18-29 years in good health.

This clonotype came up a few times. The chain couples TRBV20-1 to TRBJ2-3; 7 bases are a match to TRBD2. V was clipped by 6 bases and J by 0 bases; unmatched bases: 9. Germline CDR1 is DFQATT and CDR2 is SNEGSKA (reference sequence). The CDR3 sequence is 15 residues long. The CDR3 spells CSALAGVYSTDTQYF. CDR3 nucleotide sequence: TGCAGTGCCCTTGCGGGAGTATATAGCACAGATACGCAGTATTTT.

This clonotype turned up a few times. This chain links TRBV25-1 with TRBJ2-4; no definite D call. The CDR3 runs to 13 residues. In germline, CDR1 is MGHDK, CDR2 SYGVNS. The V end was cut by 6 bases, the J end by 0 bases, with 6 bases between. The chain's CDR3 is CASSSRAKNIQYF. Here the CDR3 DNA reads TGTGCCAGCAGCTCCCGAGCCAAAAACATTCAGTACTTC.

This clonotype showed up just a few times. This sequence joins TRBV20-1 and TRBJ2-5; D ambiguous. This CDR3 has 11 residues. V lost 6 bases and J lost 4, with 9 bases in between. Germline lookup yields CDR1 DFQATT and CDR2 SNEGSKA (reference sequence). CDR3 coding DNA: TGCAGTGCCAAGACCCGAGAGACCCAGTACTTC. Its protein product is CSAKTRETQYF.

The chain combines TRBV15 with TRBJ1-5; a weak D match, TRBD1 (6 bases). Trimming removed 0 bases at V and 16 bases at J, with 13 bases between. Germline CDR1 LNHNV, CDR2 YYDKDF (reference sequence). This CDR3 comprises 12 residues. The CDR3: CATSRDQGSEHF. DNA for the CDR3: TGTGCCACCAGCAGAGATCAGGGGTCGGAACATTTT.

This clonotype has more than one count but fewer than ten. This chain joins TRBV10-1 and TRBJ2-2; D unresolved. From germline, CDR1 is WNHNN and CDR2 SYGVQD (reference sequence). The CDR3 has 14 residues. V lost 7 bases and J 2 bases, leaving 11 bases between the germline ends. The DNA for the CDR3 is TGCGCCAGCATGTCAAGCTCCAACACCGGGGAGCTGTTTTTT. It codes for CASMSSSNTGELFF.

The chain joins TRBV11-1 to TRBJ2-7; 15 bases are a match to TRBD2. Per germline, CDR1 SGHAT and CDR2 FQDESV (reference sequence). J gave up 0 bases and V 3 bases, and 6 bases lay outside the gene matches. This CDR3 spans 18 amino acids. CDR3 amino acids: CASSLGLAGGPYSYEQYF. The CDR3 coding sequence is TGTGCCAGCAGCTTGGGACTAGCGGGGGGCCCGTACTCCTACGAGCAGTACTTC.

Regarding this clonotype: At one end, the junction sequence differs from germline, possibly due to a read error. The V gene is TRBV12-3 or TRBV12-4, the J gene TRBJ2-5; D unclear. The CDR3 is 13 residues long. The CDR3, as DNA: TGTGCCAGCAGCTTAGGCACCCAAGGGACCCAGTACTTC. Its translation is CASSLGTQGTQYF.

This clonotype was counted many times. This rearrangement joins TRBV20-1 to TRBJ2-1, with 9 bases fitting TRBD2. Trimming cost V 5 bases and J 4 bases; bases outside gene matches: 9. The CDR3 runs to 15 residues. Germline loops: CDR1 DFQATT, CDR2 SNEGSKA (reference sequence). The CDR3 bases are TGCAGTGCTCCTAAGGGCGGGAGGGTATACAATGAGCAGTTCTTC. Its translation: CSAPKGGRVYNEQFF.

Only a few counts were recorded for this clonotype. This chain links TRBV6-1 with TRBJ1-1, with TRBD1 as a possible D gene (6 bases). Germline values: CDR1 MNHNS, CDR2 SASEGT. This CDR3 has 14 residues. Deletions cut 7 bases from V and 1 base from J, with 13 bases between. Here the CDR3 DNA reads TGTGCCAGCATAGAGGGACACCCGAACACTGAAGCTTTCTTT. Its protein is CASIEGHPNTEAFF.

The rearrangement links TRBV5-1 to TRBJ2-3, with TRBD1 matching 7 bases. The CDR3 is made up of 14 amino acids. The V and J ends lost 5 bases and 5 bases, in that order; junction bases with no gene match: 8. Per the germline V gene, CDR1 is SGHRS and CDR2 is YFSETQ. The CDR3, as DNA: TGCGCCAGCAGTGAGAGGGGGCCAGTAGATACGCAGTATTTT. It is translated as CASSERGPVDTQYF.